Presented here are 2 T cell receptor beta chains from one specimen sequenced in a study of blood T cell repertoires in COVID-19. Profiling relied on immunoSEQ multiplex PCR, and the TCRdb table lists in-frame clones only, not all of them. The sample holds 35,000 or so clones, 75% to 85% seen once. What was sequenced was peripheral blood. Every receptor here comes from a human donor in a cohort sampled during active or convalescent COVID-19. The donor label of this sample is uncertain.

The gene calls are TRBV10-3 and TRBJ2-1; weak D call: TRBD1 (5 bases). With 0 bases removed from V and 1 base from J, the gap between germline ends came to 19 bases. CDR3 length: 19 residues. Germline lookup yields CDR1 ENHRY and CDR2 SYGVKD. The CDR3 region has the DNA TGTGCCATCAGTGAGTCGAGCAGGAAGGGGTCGGAGTCCTACAATGAGCAGTTCTTC. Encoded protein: CAISESSRKGSESYNEQFF.

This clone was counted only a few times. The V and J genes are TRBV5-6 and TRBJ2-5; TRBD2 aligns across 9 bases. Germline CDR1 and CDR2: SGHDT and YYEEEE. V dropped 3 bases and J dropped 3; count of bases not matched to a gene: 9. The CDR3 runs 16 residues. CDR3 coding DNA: TGTGCCAGCAGCTCTAAGCCGGGACTAGCCAAAGAGACCCAGTACTTC. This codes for CASSSKPGLAKETQYF.